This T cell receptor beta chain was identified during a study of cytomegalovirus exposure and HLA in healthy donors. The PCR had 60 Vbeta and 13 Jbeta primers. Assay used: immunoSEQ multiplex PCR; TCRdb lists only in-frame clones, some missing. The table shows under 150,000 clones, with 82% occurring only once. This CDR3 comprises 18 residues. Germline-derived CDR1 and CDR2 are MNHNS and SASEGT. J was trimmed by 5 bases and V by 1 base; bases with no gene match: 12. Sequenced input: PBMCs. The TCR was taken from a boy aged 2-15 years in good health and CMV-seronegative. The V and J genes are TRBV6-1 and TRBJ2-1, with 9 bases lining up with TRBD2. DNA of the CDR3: TGTGCCAGCAGTGAAGAGGGCCCGGGACTAGCTATCCACAATGAGCAGTTCTTC. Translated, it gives CASSEEGPGLAIHNEQFF.